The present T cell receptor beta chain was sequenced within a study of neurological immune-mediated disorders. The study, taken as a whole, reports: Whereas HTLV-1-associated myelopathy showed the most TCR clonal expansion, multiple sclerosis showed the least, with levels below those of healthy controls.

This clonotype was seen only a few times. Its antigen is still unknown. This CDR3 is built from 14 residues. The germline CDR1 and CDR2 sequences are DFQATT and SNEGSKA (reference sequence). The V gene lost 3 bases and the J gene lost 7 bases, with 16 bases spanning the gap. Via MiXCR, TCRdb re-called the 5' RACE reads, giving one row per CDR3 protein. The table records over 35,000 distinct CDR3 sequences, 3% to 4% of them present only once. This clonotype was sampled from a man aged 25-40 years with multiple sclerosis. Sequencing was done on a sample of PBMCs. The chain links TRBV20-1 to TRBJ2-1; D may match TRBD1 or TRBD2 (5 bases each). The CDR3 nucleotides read TGCAGTGCTAGTCTTATGAGGGGATTTAATGAGCAGTTCTTC. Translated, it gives CSASLMRGFNEQFF.